The clone carrying this T cell receptor (beta chain) came up many times. The CDR3 sequence is 11 residues long. V lost 5 bases and J lost 2, with 2 bases in between. CDR1 and CDR2 from the germline V gene are SGHTA and FQGNSA. MiXCR, run by TCRdb on the 5' RACE reads, gives a single entry per CDR3 protein. This sample has nearly 45,000 distinct CDR3 sequences, with roughly 7.1% found just once. These data belong to a study of T cells after yellow fever vaccination. General study results and limits: In FACS-sorted repertoires, abundant clonotypes from the bulk population could appear as contaminants.

The V and J genes are TRBV7-2 and TRBJ2-3, with D hard to call. The sample in question was CD8+ T cells not binding an NS4B(214-222) dextramer, sorted from PBMCs, obtained 45 days after the yellow fever booster vaccination. This receptor was identified in a man between 25 and 39 years old who received the YFV17D yellow fever vaccine. In DNA form, the CDR3 reads TGTGCCAGCAGCCCCACAGATACGCAGTATTTT. It yields the protein CASSPTDTQYF.